This entry concerns a single T cell receptor beta chain. The record originates from a study of blood T cell repertoires in COVID-19. Study information: Material from acute and convalescent COVID-19 was sourced from the United States, Italy and Spain. T cells, B-cell-depleted T cells, or PBMCs provided the cDNA or gDNA that served as material.

Authors' methods: Counts of nucleated cells, estimated from reference gene primer amplification, were obtained. Clones were read by immunoSEQ multiplex PCR, and TCRdb kept only the in-frame ones, dropping some. For V, J and clone size, that table is used; D and trimming come from the DNA. In the table there are roughly 250,000 clones, about four fifths of which are singletons. There are 14 residues in the CDR3. V shed 5 bases, J shed 2 bases, and the junction held 6 bases outside the gene matches. The germline V gene encodes CDR1 ENHRY and CDR2 SYGVKD. The sample comprised peripheral blood. The sequence was collected from a woman of 80 years or more with acute or convalescent COVID-19. The chain joins TRBV10-3 to TRBJ2-7; 7 bases fit TRBD1. In DNA, the CDR3 is TGTGCCATCAGTAACCGGGACAGACCCTACGAGCAGTACTTC. Translating gives CAISNRDRPYEQYF.